This T cell receptor beta chain was obtained from a study of blood T cell repertoires in COVID-19. The germline V and J ends were trimmed by 1 base and 8 bases, with 12 bases remaining between them. Germline V gene lookup returns CDR1 SGHKS and CDR2 YYEKEE (reference sequence). CDR3 size: 13 residues. Using immunoSEQ multiplex PCR, the repertoire was profiled, and TCRdb retains in-frame clones only, with some absent. This table has over 200,000 clones, almost 90% appearing once. The sequence came from a woman aged 55-69 years with acute or convalescent COVID-19. The sequenced material came from peripheral blood. The chain has TRBV5-5 and TRBJ1-2; tentative D call: TRBD1 (5 bases). The CDR3: CASSLSVGGGYTF. CDR3 DNA sequence: TGTGCCAGCAGCTTGAGCGTCGGGGGAGGCTACACCTTC.